This TCR beta chain was documented in a study of blood T cell repertoires in COVID-19. Authors' analysis steps: Reference gene primers were amplified, and this amplification served to estimate nucleated cell counts. Sequenced by immunoSEQ multiplex PCR; TCRdb stores in-frame clones only, minus some. V and J calls and clone size come straight from that table; D and trimming were deduced from the DNA. The repertoire holds about 45,000 clones, with around 80% as singletons. The CDR3 contains 14 residues. The germline CDR1 and CDR2 sequences are SNHLY and FYNNEI. V was trimmed by 6 bases and J by 8 bases, leaving 16 bases between them. This clone was detected a few times.

Sequencing was done on a sample of peripheral blood. The TCR was taken from a human donor in a cohort sampled during active COVID-19. The chain is built from TRBV2 and TRBJ1-4, with D possibly being TRBD1 (6 bases). Written as DNA, the CDR3 is TGTGCCAGCAGGCCCGGGACAACGGGCGAAAAACTGTTTTTT. Its protein product is CASRPGTTGEKLFF.